A single T cell receptor (beta chain) is shown here with its context. The sample comes from a study of PD-L1 blockade in urothelial cancer. The time point denotes: pretreatment peripheral blood. The patients had locally advanced or metastatic urothelial carcinoma. The table came from immunoSEQ multiplex PCR; TCRdb's copy has only in-frame clones and leaves some out. The sample consists of 70,000 to 100,000 clones, 80% to 85% of them appearing once. Sequenced here: PBMCs, sampled around atezolizumab (anti-PD-L1) treatment. The receptor was isolated from a man in his sixties with urothelial cancer.

In DNA form, the CDR3 reads TGTGCCAGTGGATCAACAGGGACAGATACGCAGTATTTT. This gives the protein CASGSTGTDTQYF. The chain uses TRBV19 and TRBJ2-3, with D perhaps matching TRBD1 (6 bases). V lost 8 bases, J lost 3 bases, and 12 bases lay in between. The germline gives CDR1 LNHDA, CDR2 SQIVND (reference sequence). The CDR3 sequence is 13 residues long.